A single TCR beta chain is shown here with its context. This sample was taken from a study of blood T cell repertoires in COVID-19. Using immunoSEQ multiplex PCR, the repertoire was profiled, and TCRdb retains in-frame clones only, with some absent. The sample comprises a few hundred thousand clones, around three quarters of which are singletons, and more than 2.5% rests with the top ten. This CDR3 is built from 15 residues. V lost 5 bases to trimming and J lost 0 bases, with 8 bases between them. Germline V gene sequence: CDR1 LNHDA, CDR2 SQIVND (reference sequence). The V call is TRBV19, the J call TRBJ2-6; D gene uncertain. The sample was peripheral blood. This TCR derives from a woman of 80 years or more with acute or convalescent COVID-19. CDR3 coding DNA: TGTGCCAGTAGTGATGGGCTCTCTGGGGCCAACGTCCTGACTTTC. Translating it yields CASSDGLSGANVLTF.